The subject of this entry is one T cell receptor (beta chain). No antigen is known for it. Within one base of it there is no much larger clone, and no base qualities were kept. Library construction relied on PCR. DNA from cultured CD4+ T cells underwent TCR sequencing with the Oncomine TCR Beta short-read assay at the Johns Hopkins FTIC core. The QIAamp micro DNA kit was used to extract genomic DNA from the cultured CD4+ T cells. Oncomine TCR Beta libraries from cultured CD4+ T cells were pooled using unique dual indexes and sequenced on an Illumina iSeq 100. The original methods were these. Non-productive sequences were removed, and CDR3s that did not start with C, did not end with F or W, or were shorter than 7 amino acids were discarded. Antigen-specific clonotypes were identified using the MANAFEST web application through comparison of peptide-stimulated wells with reference and other culture wells. An FDR below 0.05, an odds ratio above 5, and a productive frequency above 0.1% in at least two of three replicate wells were required for clones to be considered positive. A clonotype counted as cross-reactive if it showed significant expansion both in the SARS-CoV-2 spike wells and in at least one common cold coronavirus spike condition. Levenshtein distances (stringdist) and unrooted phylogenetic trees (ape) in R version 3.6.1 were used to assess CDR3 homology. TCRdb reran the public reads through fastp at Q25 and MiXCR, keeping productive beta chains. Identical CDR3 protein sequences are pooled into one entry, listed with their most common genes and DNA. The V and J calls here are based on TCRdb, not the publication. Within this sample are about 11,000 distinct CDR3 sequences, with roughly 73% of them counted one time only. The ten largest clones represent roughly 7.7% of the sample.

The sample belongs to a study of vaccination and CD4 T cells after COVID-19 (dated by TCRdb to the early 2020s). A note on the overall study: SARS-CoV-2 positivity had been established in the convalescent patients by nasal swab PCR, and mild disease was recorded in some 10 of these patients and severe disease in one. Post-vaccine blood samples were obtained a median of around 67 days after the second vaccine dose, with a range of about 12 to 241 days. Each participant got two doses of either the Pfizer-BioNTech BNT162b2 vaccine (n=8) or the Moderna mRNA-1273 vaccine (n=2). Control cultures used a CEFX viral epitope pool as positive control, an HIV-1 Nef peptide pool as negative control, or no peptide. Post-COVID blood samples from convalescent patients were collected a median of approximately 100 days after diagnosis, with a range of about 35 to 161 days. In the convalescent cohort there were six males and four females, among whom were two Hispanic individuals, seven Caucasians, two Asians and one multiracial person. In around nine COVID-19 convalescent patients and a few infection-naive healthy vaccine recipients, the spike-specific CD4+ TCR repertoire before mRNA vaccination was compared with the repertoire after mRNA vaccination. For stimulating the cultures, overlapping spike peptide pools were used, derived from SARS-CoV-2 as well as from the common cold coronaviruses HCoV-NL63, HCoV-OC43 and HCoV-229E.

The treatment or condition label, as the study defines it: approximately 10-day PBMC culture with coronavirus spike peptide pools or control peptides (ViraFEST assay). The study used the ViraFEST assay, which expanded antigen-specific T cells with peptide pools and then identified expanded clonotypes by TCR sequencing. The positive SARS-CoV-2 PCR tests of the convalescent patients were dated from March to December 2020, before the Alpha, Beta and Delta variants emerged in the United States. Each well held fewer than 2.5 million PBMCs cultured with 9 to 10 ug/ml peptide pools in IMDM containing around 4.5% human AB serum and roughly 10 IU/ml IL-2. On days 3 and 7, half of the culture medium was replaced with fresh IL-2-containing medium. After approximately 11 days of culture, CD4+ T cells were isolated by negative selection with the EasySep CD4+ T cell isolation kit. Ficoll-Paque Plus gradient centrifugation was used to isolate PBMCs from whole blood, and the isolated PBMCs were then either used fresh or cryopreserved at -140C. In general, triplicate wells were set up for every culture condition.

What the authors observed across the whole study: Of the vaccine-specific clones found in convalescent patients, nearly all (304 of 307) were mono-reactive for SARS-CoV-2 spike instead of being cross-reactive with common cold coronaviruses. Relatively few convalescent patients were included in the study, and early timepoints after natural infection were not analyzed. Although the median number of SARS-CoV-2-reactive clonotypes went up from 21 after infection to 35 to 40 after vaccination, the increase was not significant. Among the post-vaccine SARS-CoV-2-reactive clones in convalescent patients, a median approximately 90% showed up only after vaccination, which suggests vaccine-specific priming.

CDR1 SNHLY and CDR2 FYNNEI are derived from the germline V gene. Spanning cysteine to phenylalanine, the CDR3 consists of 16 amino acids. The DNA shown is the 48-base CDR3, in frame from base 1. The V and J ends are trimmed by 5 bases and 5 bases, leaving 19 bases between them. Specimen: CD4+ T cells from blood, cultured in vitro. This sequence was found in a human donor who had recovered from COVID-19. The chain employs TRBV2 and TRBJ1-5; the D gene cannot be named for sure. In nucleotide form, the sequence is TGTGCCAGCAGTCCAGAGGGAGGGATTTACGATCAGCCCCAGCATTTT. Translated, it gives CASSPEGGIYDQPQHF.